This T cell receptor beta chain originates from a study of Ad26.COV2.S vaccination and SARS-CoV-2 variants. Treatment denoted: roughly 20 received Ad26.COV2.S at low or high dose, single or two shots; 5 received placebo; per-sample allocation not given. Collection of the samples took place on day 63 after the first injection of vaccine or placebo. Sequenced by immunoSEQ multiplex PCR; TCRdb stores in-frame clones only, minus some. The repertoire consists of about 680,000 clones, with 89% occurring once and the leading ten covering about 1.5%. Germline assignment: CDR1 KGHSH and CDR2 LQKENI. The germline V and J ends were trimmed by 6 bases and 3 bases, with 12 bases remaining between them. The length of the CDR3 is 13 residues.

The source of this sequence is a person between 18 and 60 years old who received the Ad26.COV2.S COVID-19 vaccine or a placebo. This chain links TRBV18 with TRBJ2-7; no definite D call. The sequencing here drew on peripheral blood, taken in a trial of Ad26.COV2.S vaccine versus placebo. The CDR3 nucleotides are TGTGCCAGCTCCCCCACGAGAGTCTACGAGCAGTACTTC. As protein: CASSPTRVYEQYF.